The sequence of this T cell receptor beta chain was determined in a study of blood T cell repertoires in COVID-19. How the authors handled the data: From reference gene primer amplification, estimates of nucleated cell counts were derived. The method was immunoSEQ multiplex PCR; TCRdb's version includes in-frame clones alone and lacks a portion of them. V, J and clone size were drawn from that table, and D and trimming were deduced from the DNA. The sample lists around 150,000 clones, around 89% occurring once. The specimen was peripheral blood. This TCR was recovered from a human donor with COVID-19, enrolled during active disease. The donor label of this sample is uncertain.

For the CDR3, the DNA is TGTGCCAGCCTAGGACTCAATGAGCAGTTCTTC. Amino acid sequence: CASLGLNEQFF. V is TRBV6-5 and J is TRBJ2-1; D is perhaps TRBD2 (5 bases). Trimming stripped 8 bases from V and 6 bases from J, with 8 bases between. This CDR3 has 11 residues. Per the germline V gene, CDR1 is MNHEY and CDR2 is SVGAGI.